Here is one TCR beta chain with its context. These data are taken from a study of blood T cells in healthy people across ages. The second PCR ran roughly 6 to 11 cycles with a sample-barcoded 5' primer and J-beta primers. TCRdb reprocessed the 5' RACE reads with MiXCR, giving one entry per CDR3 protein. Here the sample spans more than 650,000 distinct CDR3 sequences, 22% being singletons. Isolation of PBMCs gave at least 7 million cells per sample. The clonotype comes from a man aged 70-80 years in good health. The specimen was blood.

The CDR3 is CASSGGGPSSYNEQFF. The CDR3 region has the DNA TGTGCCAGCAGTGGAGGGGGCCCTTCCTCCTACAATGAGCAGTTCTTC. V is TRBV9 and J is TRBJ2-1; possible D gene TRBD1, 7 bases. Between the trimmed V and J ends, which lost 5 bases and 0 bases, there was a span of 15 bases. This CDR3 contains 16 residues. Germline CDR1 reads SGDLS; CDR2 reads YYNGEE.